This T cell receptor (beta chain) was sequenced for a study of blood T cell repertoires in COVID-19. Study details: Researchers got acute and convalescent COVID-19 samples from the United States, Italy and Spain. PBMCs, B-cell-depleted T cells, or T cells were the source of the cDNA or gDNA that made up the material.

The method was immunoSEQ multiplex PCR; TCRdb's version includes in-frame clones alone and lacks a portion of them. The sample has 300,000 to 400,000 clones, approximately 88% seen once; the top ten hold roughly 0.97%. This CDR3 has 16 residues. Per germline, CDR1 MGHDK and CDR2 SYGVNS. J gave up 8 bases and V 2 bases, and 7 bases lay outside the gene matches. Participants were aged about 18 to 100 years from around 25 US areas. Material for sequencing was PBMCs or T cells enriched from blood (not recorded which). This receptor was taken from a young woman with acute COVID-19. The chain is built from TRBV25-1 and TRBJ2-4; TRBD1 matches at 12 bases. CDR3 sequence (DNA): TGTGCCAGCAGTGAACCGGGACAGGGGGCTGAGGACATTCAGTACTTC. It codes for CASSEPGQGAEDIQYF.